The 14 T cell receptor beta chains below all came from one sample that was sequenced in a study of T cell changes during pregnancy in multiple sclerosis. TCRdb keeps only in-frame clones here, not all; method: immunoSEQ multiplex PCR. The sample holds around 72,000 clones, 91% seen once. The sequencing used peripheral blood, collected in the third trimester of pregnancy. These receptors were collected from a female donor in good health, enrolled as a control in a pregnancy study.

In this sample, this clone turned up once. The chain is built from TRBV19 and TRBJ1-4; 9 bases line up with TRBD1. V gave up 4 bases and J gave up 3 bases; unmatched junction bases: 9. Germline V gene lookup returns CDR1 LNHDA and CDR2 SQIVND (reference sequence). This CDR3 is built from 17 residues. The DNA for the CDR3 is TGTGCCAGTAGTAAACGGGGACAGGGAGTCCCTAATGAAAAACTGTTTTTT. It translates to CASSKRGQGVPNEKLFF. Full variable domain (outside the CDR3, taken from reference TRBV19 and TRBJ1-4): DGGITQSPKYLFRKEGQNVTLSCEQNLNHDAMYWYRQDPGQGLRLIYYSQIVNDFQKGDIAEGYSVSREKKESFPLTVTSAQKNPTAFYLCASSKRGQGVPNEKLFFGSGTQLSVL.

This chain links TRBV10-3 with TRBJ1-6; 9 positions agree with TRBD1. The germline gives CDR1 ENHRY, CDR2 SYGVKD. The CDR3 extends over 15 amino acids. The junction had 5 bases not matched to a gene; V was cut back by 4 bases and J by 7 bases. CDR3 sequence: CAISGQDRGNSPLHF. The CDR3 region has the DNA TGTGCCATCAGTGGGCAGGACAGGGGAAATTCACCCCTCCACTTT.

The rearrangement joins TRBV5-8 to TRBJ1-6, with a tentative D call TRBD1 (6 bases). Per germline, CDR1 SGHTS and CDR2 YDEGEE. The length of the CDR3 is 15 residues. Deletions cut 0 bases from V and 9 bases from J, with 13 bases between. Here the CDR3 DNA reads TGTGCCAGCAGCTTGGTGCAGGGGTGGGGTTCACCCCTCCACTTT. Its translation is CASSLVQGWGSPLHF.

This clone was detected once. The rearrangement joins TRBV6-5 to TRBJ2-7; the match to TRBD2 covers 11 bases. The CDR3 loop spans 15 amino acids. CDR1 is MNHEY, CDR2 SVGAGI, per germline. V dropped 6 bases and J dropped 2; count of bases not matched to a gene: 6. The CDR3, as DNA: TGTGCCAGCAGGTTGACTAGCGGGGACACCTACGAGCAGTACTTC. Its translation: CASRLTSGDTYEQYF.

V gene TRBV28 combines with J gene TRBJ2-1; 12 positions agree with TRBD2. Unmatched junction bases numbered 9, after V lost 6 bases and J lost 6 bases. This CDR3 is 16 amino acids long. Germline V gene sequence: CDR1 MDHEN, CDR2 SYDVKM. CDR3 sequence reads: CASSLWTSGISNEQFF. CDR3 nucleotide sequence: TGTGCCAGCAGCCTTTGGACTAGCGGGATCTCCAATGAGCAGTTCTTC.

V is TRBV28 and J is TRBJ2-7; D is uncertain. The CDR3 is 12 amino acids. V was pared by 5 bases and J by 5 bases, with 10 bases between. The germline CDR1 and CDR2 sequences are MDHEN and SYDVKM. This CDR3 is CASSPHQDEQYF. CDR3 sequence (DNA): TGTGCCAGCAGTCCCCACCAGGACGAGCAGTACTTC. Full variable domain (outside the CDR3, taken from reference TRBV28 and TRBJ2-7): DVKVTQSSRYLVKRTGEKVFLECVQDMDHENMFWYRQDPGLGLRLIYFSYDVKMKEKGDIPEGYSVSREKKERFSLILESASTNQTSMYLCASSPHQDEQYFGPGTRLTVT.

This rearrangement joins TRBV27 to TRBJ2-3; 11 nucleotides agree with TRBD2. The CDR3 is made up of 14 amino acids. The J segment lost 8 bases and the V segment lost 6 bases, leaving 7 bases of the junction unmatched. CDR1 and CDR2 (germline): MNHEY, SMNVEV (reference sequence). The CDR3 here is CASRVAGGGGTQYF. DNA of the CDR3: TGTGCCAGCAGGGTAGCGGGAGGGGGAGGTACGCAGTATTTT.

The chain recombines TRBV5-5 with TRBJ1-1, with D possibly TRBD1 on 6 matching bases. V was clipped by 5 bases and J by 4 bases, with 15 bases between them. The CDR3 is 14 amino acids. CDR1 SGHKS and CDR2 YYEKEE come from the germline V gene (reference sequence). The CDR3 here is CASSVNRALTEAFF. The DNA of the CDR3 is TGTGCCAGCAGTGTTAACAGGGCACTCACTGAAGCTTTCTTT.

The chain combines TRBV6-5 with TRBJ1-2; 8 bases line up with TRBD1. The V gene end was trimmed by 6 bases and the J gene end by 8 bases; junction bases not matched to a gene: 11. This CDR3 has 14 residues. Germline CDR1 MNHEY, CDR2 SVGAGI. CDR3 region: CASSSGTGLKGYTF. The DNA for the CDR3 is TGTGCCAGCAGCTCCGGGACAGGTCTTAAGGGCTACACCTTC.

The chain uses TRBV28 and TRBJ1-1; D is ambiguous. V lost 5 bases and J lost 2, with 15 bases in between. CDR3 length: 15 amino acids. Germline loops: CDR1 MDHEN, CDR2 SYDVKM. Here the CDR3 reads CASSPPRTFNTEAFF. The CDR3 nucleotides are TGTGCCAGCAGTCCCCCACGGACTTTCAACACTGAAGCTTTCTTT.

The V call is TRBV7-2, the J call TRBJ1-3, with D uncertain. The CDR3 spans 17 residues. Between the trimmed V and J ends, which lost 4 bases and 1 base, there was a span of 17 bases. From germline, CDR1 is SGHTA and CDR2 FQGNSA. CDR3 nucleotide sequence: TGTGCCAGCAGCTCCTCCTCCGGTCCTCTTTCTGGAAACACCATATATTTT. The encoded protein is CASSSSSGPLSGNTIYF. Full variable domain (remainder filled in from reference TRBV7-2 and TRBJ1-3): GAGVSQSPSNKVTEKGKDVELRCDPISGHTALYWYRQSLGQGLEFLIYFQGNSAPDKSGLPSDRFSAERTGGSVSTLTIQRTQQEDSAVYLCASSSSSGPLSGNTIYFGEGSWLTVV.

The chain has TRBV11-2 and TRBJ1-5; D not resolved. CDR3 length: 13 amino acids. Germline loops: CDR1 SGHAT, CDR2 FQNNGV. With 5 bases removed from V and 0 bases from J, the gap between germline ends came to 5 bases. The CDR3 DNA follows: TGTGCCAGCAGCCAAAATAGCAATCAGCCCCAGCATTTT. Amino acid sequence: CASSQNSNQPQHF.

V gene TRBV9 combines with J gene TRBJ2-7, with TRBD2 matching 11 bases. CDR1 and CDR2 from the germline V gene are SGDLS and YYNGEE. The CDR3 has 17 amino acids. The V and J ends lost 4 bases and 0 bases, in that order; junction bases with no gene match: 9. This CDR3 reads CASSIGTSGPPSYEQYF. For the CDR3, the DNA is TGTGCCAGCAGCATCGGGACTAGCGGACCCCCCTCCTACGAGCAGTACTTC.

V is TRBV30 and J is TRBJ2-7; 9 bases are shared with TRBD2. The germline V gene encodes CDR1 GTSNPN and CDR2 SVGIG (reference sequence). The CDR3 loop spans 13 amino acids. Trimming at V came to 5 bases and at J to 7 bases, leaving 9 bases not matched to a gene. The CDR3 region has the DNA TGTGCCTGGTTGCGGGAGGGCCTGGGGGAGCAGTACTTC. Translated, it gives CAWLREGLGEQYF.